Below are 21 T cell receptor beta chains sequenced from a single sample in a study of blood T cell repertoires in COVID-19. Clones were read by immunoSEQ multiplex PCR, and TCRdb kept only the in-frame ones, dropping some. The table has a few hundred thousand clones, roughly 89% seen once. Sequencing used PBMCs or T cells enriched from blood (not recorded which). The receptor set was obtained from a woman in her 30s who had recovered from COVID-19.

The V and J genes are TRBV13 and TRBJ2-1, with D hard to call. The V end lost 5 bases, the J end lost 9 bases, and 23 bases lay between the germline ends. The length of the CDR3 is 16 residues. Germline CDR1 and CDR2: PRHDT and FYEKMQ (reference sequence). In DNA form, the CDR3 reads TGTGCCAGCAGCCGAAGACGTAGCCAAGGTCTGAGTGAGCAGTTCTTC. The encoded protein is CASSRRRSQGLSEQFF.

This sequence joins TRBV10-3 and TRBJ2-3; 10 bases are shared with TRBD2. This CDR3 spans 16 amino acids. Looked up from germline, CDR1 is ENHRY and CDR2 is SYGVKD. Trimming cost V 4 bases and J 1 base; bases outside gene matches: 5. For the CDR3, the DNA is TGTGCCATCAGTGTACTAGCGGGAATTGGCACAGATACGCAGTATTTT. It codes for CAISVLAGIGTDTQYF.

The CDR3 is CASSSGLAGDGDTQYF. CDR3 nucleotide sequence: TGTGCCAGCAGCTCGGGACTAGCGGGGGACGGAGATACGCAGTATTTT. V usage is TRBV2 and J usage is TRBJ2-3; 14 bases are a match to TRBD2. CDR3 length equals 16 residues. V lost 6 bases and J lost 5; bases outside the gene matches: 7. Germline V CDR1 and CDR2: SNHLY, FYNNEI.

The chain employs TRBV3-1 (or the pseudogene TRBV3-2) and TRBJ1-1, with D unresolved. The germline CDR1 and CDR2 sequences are LGHDT and YNNKEL (reference sequence). V lost 4 bases and J 3 bases, leaving 15 bases between the germline ends. The CDR3 has 15 amino acids. The CDR3 reads CASSPRLGEYTEAFF. The CDR3 DNA sequence: TGTGCCAGCAGCCCCCGTTTGGGAGAGTACACTGAAGCTTTCTTT.

The V and J genes are TRBV15 and TRBJ2-1; 7 bases line up with TRBD2. V trimming: 3 bases; J trimming: 5 bases; junction bases outside the gene matches: 7. Germline V gene sequence: CDR1 LNHNV, CDR2 YYDKDF (reference sequence). CDR3 size: 15 residues. Written as DNA, the CDR3 is TGTGCCACCAGCAGGAGGCTAGCGGACCACAATGAGCAGTTCTTC. Translation gives CATSRRLADHNEQFF.

The rearrangement joins TRBV6-5 to TRBJ2-1; D is possibly TRBD2 (6 bases). This CDR3 comprises 11 residues. Trimming removed 6 bases from V and 9 bases from J, with 9 bases in between. Per the germline V gene, CDR1 is MNHEY and CDR2 is SVGAGI. The CDR3 spells CASREGLEQFF. CDR3 DNA: TGTGCCAGCAGGGAGGGGCTTGAGCAGTTCTTC.

The chain combines TRBV7-2 with TRBJ2-7; 8 nucleotides align to TRBD2. V shed 2 bases and J 2 bases; nucleotides not matched to a gene: 2. Germline V lookup: CDR1 SGHTA, CDR2 FQGNSA. The CDR3 spans 14 residues. CDR3: CASSLTAGAYEQYF. CDR3 DNA sequence: TGTGCCAGCAGCTTAACAGCGGGGGCCTACGAGCAGTACTTC.

This chain connects TRBV5-4 to TRBJ1-1; unclear D gene. V was clipped by 2 bases and J by 1 base, with 6 bases between them. Germline loops: CDR1 SGHNT, CDR2 YYREEE (reference sequence). The CDR3 has 13 residues. The CDR3 sequence: CASSFIGNTEAFF. CDR3 coding DNA: TGTGCCAGCAGCTTTATCGGGAACACTGAAGCTTTCTTT.

V usage is TRBV19 and J usage is TRBJ1-6, with 7 bases identical to TRBD1. The CDR3 is 15 amino acids. J lost 7 bases, V lost 5 bases, and 8 bases had no gene match. The V gene's germline CDR1 is LNHDA and CDR2 SQIVND (reference sequence). Written as DNA, the CDR3 is TGTGCCAGTAGTGTGGAACAGGGGTTAAATTCACCCCTCCACTTT. This codes for CASSVEQGLNSPLHF. The full variable domain, its missing parts supplied by reference TRBV19 and TRBJ1-6, is DGGITQSPKYLFRKEGQNVTLSCEQNLNHDAMYWYRQDPGQGLRLIYYSQIVNDFQKGDIAEGYSVSREKKESFPLTVTSAQKNPTAFYLCASSVEQGLNSPLHFGNGTRLTVT.

The CDR3 is CASTPPGGAQPQHF. Written as DNA, the CDR3 is TGTGCCAGCACCCCCCCGGGAGGGGCCCAGCCCCAGCATTTT. This chain links TRBV25-1 with TRBJ1-5, with a weak D call TRBD1 (5 bases). The CDR3 extends over 14 amino acids. Germline V gives CDR1 MGHDK, CDR2 SYGVNS. V was cut by 7 bases and J by 7 bases, with 17 bases left in between. Supplemented by reference TRBV25-1 and TRBJ1-5, the full variable domain reads EADIYQTPRYLVIGTGKKITLECSQTMGHDKMYWYQQDPGMELHLIHYSYGVNSTEKGDLSSESTVSRIRTEHFPLTLESARPSHTSQYLCASTPPGGAQPQHFGDGTRLSIL.

The rearrangement links TRBV18 to TRBJ2-7; no clear D gene. The V and J ends lost 1 base and 0 bases respectively, with 7 bases between them. Germline assignment: CDR1 KGHSH and CDR2 LQKENI. CDR3 length: 14 residues. CDR3 bases: TGTGCCAGCTCACCACGCGAGAGCTCCTACGAGCAGTACTTC. It encodes CASSPRESSYEQYF.

The rearrangement joins TRBV5-8 to TRBJ2-7, with D possibly matching TRBD1 (5 bases). From germline, CDR1 is SGHTS and CDR2 YDEGEE. The CDR3 totals 16 residues. The V gene lost 0 bases and the J gene lost 3 bases, with 16 bases spanning the gap. The CDR3 protein is CASSLGTRFVGYEQYF. The CDR3 DNA reads as TGTGCCAGCAGCTTGGGGACACGGTTCGTCGGCTACGAGCAGTACTTC. Filled out from reference TRBV5-8 and TRBJ2-7, the complete variable domain reads EAGVTQSPTHLIKTRGQQATLRCSPISGHTSVYWYQQALGLGLQFLLWYDEGEERNRGNFPPRFSGRQFPNYSSELNVNALELEDSALYLCASSLGTRFVGYEQYFGPGTRLTVT.

The CDR3 loop is CASSRDRNIDEQYF. CDR3 bases: TGTGCCAGCAGCCGTGACAGGAACATCGACGAGCAGTACTTC. The V gene is TRBV6-5, the J gene TRBJ2-7, with TRBD1 as a possible D gene (6 bases). The CDR3 covers 14 residues. V lost 6 bases and J 5 bases, leaving 17 bases between the germline ends. Germline assignment: CDR1 MNHEY and CDR2 SVGAGI.

This rearrangement joins TRBV29-1 to TRBJ1-2; 7 positions agree with TRBD1. CDR3 length: 13 residues. The V gene's germline CDR1 is SQVTM and CDR2 ANQGSEA. The junction had 9 bases not matched to a gene; V was cut back by 5 bases and J by 6 bases. The CDR3 region is CSVSGTASNGYTF. CDR3 DNA sequence: TGCAGCGTTAGTGGGACAGCCTCAAATGGCTACACCTTC.

V and J are TRBV18 and TRBJ2-4; D is possibly TRBD2 (6 bases). CDR1 and CDR2 from the germline V gene are KGHSH and LQKENI. V gave up 8 bases and J gave up 8 bases, with 10 bases separating them. The length of the CDR3 is 11 residues. In DNA, the CDR3 is TGTGCCAGCGCAAGGGAGGACATTCAGTACTTC. Protein product: CASAREDIQYF.

V gene TRBV30 combines with J gene TRBJ1-2; 7 bases align to TRBD1. V lost 2 bases and J lost 12; bases outside the gene matches: 15. Germline CDR1 is GTSNPN and CDR2 is SVGIG (reference sequence). The CDR3 totals 14 residues. The DNA for the CDR3 is TGTGCCTGGAGTTCCGGGACAGCCTTCCTTGGGGACACCTTC. It specifies CAWSSGTAFLGDTF.

The V and J genes are TRBV7-2 and TRBJ1-4; D is perhaps TRBD1 (6 bases). Germline V lookup: CDR1 SGHTA, CDR2 FQGNSA. The CDR3 loop spans 15 amino acids. V dropped 1 base and J dropped 7 bases, with 13 bases sitting between them. CDR3 nucleotide sequence: TGTGCCAGCAGCTTAGGAGGGACAAGTGGTGAAAAACTGTTTTTT. Its translation: CASSLGGTSGEKLFF. Full variable domain (rest looked up from reference TRBV7-2 and TRBJ1-4): GAGVSQSPSNKVTEKGKDVELRCDPISGHTALYWYRQSLGQGLEFLIYFQGNSAPDKSGLPSDRFSAERTGGSVSTLTIQRTQQEDSAVYLCASSLGGTSGEKLFFGSGTQLSVL.

This clone was counted between two and nine times. The gene calls are TRBV7-2 and TRBJ1-2; 8 bases are shared with TRBD1. Germline-derived CDR1 and CDR2 are SGHTA and FQGNSA. The CDR3 consists of 16 residues. Germline trimming cut 1 base from V and 2 bases from J; bases unmatched to any gene: 6. DNA of the CDR3: TGTGCCAGCAGCTTAGGAGCCAGGGGGCGCAACTATGGCTACACCTTC. This codes for CASSLGARGRNYGYTF.

The rearrangement joins TRBV7-9 to TRBJ1-5, with 10 nucleotides matching TRBD1. Trimming removed 4 bases from V and 5 bases from J; junction bases left unmatched: 2. This CDR3 is 14 amino acids long. Germline assignment: CDR1 SEHNR and CDR2 FQNEAQ (reference sequence). The CDR3 DNA follows: TGTGCCAGCAGCTCGACAGGGGGCGATCAGCCCCAGCATTTT. Protein sequence: CASSSTGGDQPQHF.

The DNA of the CDR3 is TGTGCCAGCAGTGTACTAGCGAGTAGCCACGAGCAGTACTTC. Translation gives CASSVLASSHEQYF. The rearrangement joins TRBV2 to TRBJ2-7; 7 nucleotides agree with TRBD2. CDR1 SNHLY and CDR2 FYNNEI come from the germline V gene. V shed 4 bases, J shed 5 bases, and the junction held 8 bases outside the gene matches. There are 14 residues in the CDR3.

The rearrangement links TRBV29-1 to TRBJ1-4, with D tentatively TRBD1 (5 bases). Trimming took off 4 bases at V and 7 bases at J, with 13 bases between the two ends. Germline V gives CDR1 SQVTM, CDR2 ANQGSEA. The CDR3 totals 13 residues. CDR3 amino acids: CSVAGREGEKLFF. For the CDR3, the DNA is TGCAGCGTTGCCGGCAGGGAGGGTGAAAAACTGTTTTTT.